A selection of T cell receptor beta chains follows, all from one sample in a study of shared clonotypes between healthy human individuals. The table came from immunoSEQ multiplex PCR; TCRdb's copy has only in-frame clones and leaves some out. The data hold around 1.4 million clones, with 97% to 99% observed a single time. The specimen sequenced was naive CD4+ T cells sorted from blood. These receptors were collected from a man between 25 and 39 years old in good health. Both conserved end residues are trimmed from each CDR3.

CDR3 protein	V gene	J gene
ASSVQGIHEQY	TRBV6-1	TRBJ2-7
ASSLTRTDTQY	TRBV11-2	TRBJ2-3
ASRRNHGLAGSYEQY	TRBV28	TRBJ2-7
ASSGTQETQY	TRBV7-6	TRBJ2-5
ASSQGLPELYEQY	TRBV5-4	TRBJ2-7
ASSPQRTPTNTGELF	TRBV7-9	TRBJ2-2
ASSFLKLAGTSYNEQF	TRBV27	TRBJ2-1
ASSTLGPGELF	TRBV28	TRBJ1-4
ASSRDTEAF	TRBV14	TRBJ1-1
ASSLTSGNPYEQY	TRBV7-9	TRBJ2-7